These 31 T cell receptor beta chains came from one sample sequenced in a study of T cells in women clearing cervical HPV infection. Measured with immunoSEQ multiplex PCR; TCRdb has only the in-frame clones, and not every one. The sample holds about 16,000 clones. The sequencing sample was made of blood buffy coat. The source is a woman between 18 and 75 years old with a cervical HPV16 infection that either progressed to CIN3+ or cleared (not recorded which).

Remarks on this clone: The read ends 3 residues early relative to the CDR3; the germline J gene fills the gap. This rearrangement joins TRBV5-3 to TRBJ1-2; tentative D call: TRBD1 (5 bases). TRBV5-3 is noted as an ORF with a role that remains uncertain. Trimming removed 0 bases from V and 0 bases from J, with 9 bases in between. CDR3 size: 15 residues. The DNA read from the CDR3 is TGTGCCAGAAGCTTGGCCCAGGGCCCTAACTATGGC. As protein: CARSLAQGPNYG. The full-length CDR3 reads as CARSLAQGPNYGYTF.

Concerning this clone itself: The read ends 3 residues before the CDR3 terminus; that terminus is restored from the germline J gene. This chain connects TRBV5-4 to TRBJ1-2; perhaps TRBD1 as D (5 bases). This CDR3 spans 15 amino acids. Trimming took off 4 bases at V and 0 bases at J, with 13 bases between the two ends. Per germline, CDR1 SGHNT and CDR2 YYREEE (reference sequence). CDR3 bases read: TGTGCCAGCAGCGTTCCAGGGTCTGCTAACTATGGC. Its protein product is CASSVPGSANYG. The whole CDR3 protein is CASSVPGSANYGYTF.

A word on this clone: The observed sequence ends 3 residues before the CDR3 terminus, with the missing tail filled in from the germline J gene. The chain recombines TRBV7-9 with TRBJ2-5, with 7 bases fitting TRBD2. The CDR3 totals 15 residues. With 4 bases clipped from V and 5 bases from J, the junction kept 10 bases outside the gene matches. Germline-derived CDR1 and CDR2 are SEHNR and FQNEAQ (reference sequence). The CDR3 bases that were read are TGTGCCAGCAGCTCCCTTAGCGGGTTCGGTGAGACC. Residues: CASSSLSGFGET. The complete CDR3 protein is CASSSLSGFGETQYF.

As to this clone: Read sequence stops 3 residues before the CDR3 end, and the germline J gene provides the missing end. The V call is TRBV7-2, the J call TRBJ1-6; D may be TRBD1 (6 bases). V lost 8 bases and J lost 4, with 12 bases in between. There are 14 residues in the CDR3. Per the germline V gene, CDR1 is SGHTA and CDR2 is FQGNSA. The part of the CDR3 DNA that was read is TGTGCCAGCGGGTGGGGGCAATATAATTCACCC. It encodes CASGWGQYNSP. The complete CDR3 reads CASGWGQYNSPLHF.

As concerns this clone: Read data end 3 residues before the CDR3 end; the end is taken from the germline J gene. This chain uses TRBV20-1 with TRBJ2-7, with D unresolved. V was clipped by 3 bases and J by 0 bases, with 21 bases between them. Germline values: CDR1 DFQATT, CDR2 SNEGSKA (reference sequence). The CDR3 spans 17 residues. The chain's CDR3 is CSASSTLTTKGSYEQYF. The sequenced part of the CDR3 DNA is TGCAGTGCTAGCAGCACTCTGACAACAAAGGGCTCCTACGAG.

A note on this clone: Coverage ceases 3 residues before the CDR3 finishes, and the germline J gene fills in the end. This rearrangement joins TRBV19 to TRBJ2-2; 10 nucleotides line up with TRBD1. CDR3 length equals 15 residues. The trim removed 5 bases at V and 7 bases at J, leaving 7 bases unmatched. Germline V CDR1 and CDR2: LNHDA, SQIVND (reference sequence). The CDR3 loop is CASSATGGAIGELFF. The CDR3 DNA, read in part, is TGTGCCAGTAGTGCGACAGGGGGCGCAATCGGGGAG.

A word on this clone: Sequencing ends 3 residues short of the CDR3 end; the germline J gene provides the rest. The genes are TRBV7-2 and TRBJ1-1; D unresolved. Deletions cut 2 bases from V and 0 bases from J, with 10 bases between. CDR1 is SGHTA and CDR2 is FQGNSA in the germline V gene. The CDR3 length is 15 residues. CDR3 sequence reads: CASSLSRGVNTEAFF. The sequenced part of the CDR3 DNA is TGTGCCAGCAGCTTATCCCGGGGAGTGAACACTGAA.

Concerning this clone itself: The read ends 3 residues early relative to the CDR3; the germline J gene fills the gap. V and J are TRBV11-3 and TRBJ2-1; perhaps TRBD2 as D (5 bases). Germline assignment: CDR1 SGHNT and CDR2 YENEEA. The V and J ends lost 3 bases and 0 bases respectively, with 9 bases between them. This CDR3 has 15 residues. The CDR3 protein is CASSFRTYSYNEQFF. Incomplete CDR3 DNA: TGTGCCAGCAGCTTTAGGACTTACTCCTACAATGAG.

The covered CDR3 bases are TGTGCCAGCAGCCAATGGGTTTTTGGGTTCGGGGGACCAGCGGGGGGGAAAGAGACC. Translating gives CASSQWVFGFGGPAGGKET. The CDR3 reads in full as CASSQWVFGFGGPAGGKETQYF. The J gene is TRBJ2-5, the V gene TRBV16; 10 bases match TRBD2. The read is 3 residues too short to cover the CDR3 end, so that end is filled in from the germline J gene. J was trimmed by 3 bases and V by 1 base; bases with no gene match: 23. The CDR3 contains 22 residues. The V gene's germline CDR1 is KGHSY and CDR2 FQNENV.

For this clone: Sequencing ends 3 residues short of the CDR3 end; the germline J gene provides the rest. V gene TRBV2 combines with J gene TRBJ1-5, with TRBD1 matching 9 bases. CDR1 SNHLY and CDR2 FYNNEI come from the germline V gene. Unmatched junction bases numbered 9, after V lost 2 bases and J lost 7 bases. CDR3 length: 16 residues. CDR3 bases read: TGTGCCAGCAGTGAAAGAGACAGGGGGTATGAACAGCCC. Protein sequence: CASSERDRGYEQP. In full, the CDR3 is CASSERDRGYEQPQHF.

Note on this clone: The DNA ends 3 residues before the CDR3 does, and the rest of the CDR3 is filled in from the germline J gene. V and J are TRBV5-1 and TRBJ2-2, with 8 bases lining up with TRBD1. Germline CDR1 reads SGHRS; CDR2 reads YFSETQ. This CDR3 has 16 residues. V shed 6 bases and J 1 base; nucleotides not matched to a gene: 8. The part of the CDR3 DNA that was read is TGCGCCAGCATCAAGGACAGGGTCGAGAACACCGGGGAG. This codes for CASIKDRVENTGE. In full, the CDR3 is CASIKDRVENTGELFF.

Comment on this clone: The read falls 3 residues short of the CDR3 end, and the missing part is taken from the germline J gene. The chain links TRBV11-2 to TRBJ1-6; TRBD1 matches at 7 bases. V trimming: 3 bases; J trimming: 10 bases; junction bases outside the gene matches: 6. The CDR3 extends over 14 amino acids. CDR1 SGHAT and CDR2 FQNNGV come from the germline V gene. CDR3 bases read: TGTGCCAGCAGCTTGGACAGGTCTAACTCACCC. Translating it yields CASSLDRSNSP. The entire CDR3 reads CASSLDRSNSPLHF.

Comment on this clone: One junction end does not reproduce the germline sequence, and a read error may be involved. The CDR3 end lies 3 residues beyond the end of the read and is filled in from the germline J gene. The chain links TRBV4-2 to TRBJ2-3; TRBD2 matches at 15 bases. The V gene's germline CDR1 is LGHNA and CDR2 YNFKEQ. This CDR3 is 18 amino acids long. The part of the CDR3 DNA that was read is TGCGCCAGCAGCCAAGAGGGACTAGCGGGGGGAGTCACAGATACG. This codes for CASSQEGLAGGVTDT. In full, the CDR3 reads CASSQEGLAGGVTDTQYF.

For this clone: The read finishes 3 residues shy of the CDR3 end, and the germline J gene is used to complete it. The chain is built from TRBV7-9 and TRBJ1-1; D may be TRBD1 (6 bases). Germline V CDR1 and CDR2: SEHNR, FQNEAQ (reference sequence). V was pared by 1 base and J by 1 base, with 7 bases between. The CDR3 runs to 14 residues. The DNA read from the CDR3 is TGTGCCAGCAGCTTAGACAGGGAGAACACTGAA. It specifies CASSLDRENTE. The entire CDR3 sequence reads CASSLDRENTEAFF.

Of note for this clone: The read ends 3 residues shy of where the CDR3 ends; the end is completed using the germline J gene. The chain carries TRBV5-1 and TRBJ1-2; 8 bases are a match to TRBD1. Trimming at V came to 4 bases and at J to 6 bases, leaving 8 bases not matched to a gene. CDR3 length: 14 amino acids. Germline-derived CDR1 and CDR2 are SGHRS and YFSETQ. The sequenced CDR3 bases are TGCGCCAGCAGCCTAGGACAGGGAATGAATGGC. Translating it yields CASSLGQGMNG. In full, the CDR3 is CASSLGQGMNGYTF.

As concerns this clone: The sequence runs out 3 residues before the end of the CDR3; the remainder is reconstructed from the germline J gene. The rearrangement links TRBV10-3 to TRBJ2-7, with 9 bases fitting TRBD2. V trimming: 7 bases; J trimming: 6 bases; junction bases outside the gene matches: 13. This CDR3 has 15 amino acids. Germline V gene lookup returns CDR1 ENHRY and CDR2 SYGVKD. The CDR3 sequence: CAITPRGGKEREQYF. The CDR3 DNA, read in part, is TGTGCCATCACGCCGCGGGGGGGCAAGGAGCGCGAG.

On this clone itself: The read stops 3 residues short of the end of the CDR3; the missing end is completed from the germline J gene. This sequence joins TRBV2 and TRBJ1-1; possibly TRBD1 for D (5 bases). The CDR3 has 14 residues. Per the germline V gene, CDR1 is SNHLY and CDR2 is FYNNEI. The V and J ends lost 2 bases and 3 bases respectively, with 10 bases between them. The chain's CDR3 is CASSESQGDTEAFF. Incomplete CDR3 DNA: TGTGCCAGCAGTGAATCTCAAGGGGACACTGAA. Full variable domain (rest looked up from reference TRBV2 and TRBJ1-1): EPEVTQTPSHQVTQMGQEVILRCVPISNHLYFYWYRQILGQKVEFLVSFYNNEISEKSEIFDDQFSVERPDGSNFTLKIRSTKLEDSAMYFCASSESQGDTEAFFGQGTRLTVV.

Here the CDR3 reads CASSQSADSPLHF. Incomplete CDR3 DNA: TGTGCCAGCTCCCAGAGCGCAGATTCACCC. The chain employs TRBV18 and TRBJ1-6; D not certain. The read is 3 residues too short to cover the CDR3 end, so that end is filled in from the germline J gene. Trimming left V 6 bases short and J 8 bases short, with 11 bases between. This CDR3 spans 13 amino acids. Germline CDR1 and CDR2: KGHSH and LQKENI.

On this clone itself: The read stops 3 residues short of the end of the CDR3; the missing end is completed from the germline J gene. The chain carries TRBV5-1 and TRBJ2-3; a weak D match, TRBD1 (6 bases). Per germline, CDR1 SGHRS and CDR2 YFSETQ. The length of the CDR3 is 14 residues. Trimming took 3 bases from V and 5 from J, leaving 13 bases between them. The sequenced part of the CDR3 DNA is TGCGCCAGCAGCTGGCAGGGGCCTCAAGATACG. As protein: CASSWQGPQDT. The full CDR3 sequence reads CASSWQGPQDTQYF.

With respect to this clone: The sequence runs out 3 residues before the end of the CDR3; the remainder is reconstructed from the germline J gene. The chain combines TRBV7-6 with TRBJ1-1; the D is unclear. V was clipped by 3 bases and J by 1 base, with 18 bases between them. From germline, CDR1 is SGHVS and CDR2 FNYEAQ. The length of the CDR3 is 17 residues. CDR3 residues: CASSFRPPGAGNTEAFF. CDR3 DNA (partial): TGTGCCAGCAGCTTTCGCCCTCCAGGCGCAGGGAACACTGAA.

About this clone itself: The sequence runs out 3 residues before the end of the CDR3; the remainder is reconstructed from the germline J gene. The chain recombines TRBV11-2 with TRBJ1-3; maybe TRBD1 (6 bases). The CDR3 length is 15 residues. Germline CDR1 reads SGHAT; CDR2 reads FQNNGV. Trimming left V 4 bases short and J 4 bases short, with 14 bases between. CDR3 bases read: TGTGCCAGCAGCTCTGGACAGCCGGGAGGAAACACC. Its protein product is CASSSGQPGGNT. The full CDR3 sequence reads CASSSGQPGGNTIYF.

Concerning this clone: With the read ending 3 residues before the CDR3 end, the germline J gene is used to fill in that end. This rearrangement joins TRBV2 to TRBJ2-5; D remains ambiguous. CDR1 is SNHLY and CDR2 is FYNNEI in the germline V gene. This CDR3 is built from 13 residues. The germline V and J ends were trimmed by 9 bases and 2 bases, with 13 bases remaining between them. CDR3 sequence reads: CASLRFRQETQYF. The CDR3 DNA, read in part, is TGTGCCAGTCTTAGATTCCGACAAGAGACC.

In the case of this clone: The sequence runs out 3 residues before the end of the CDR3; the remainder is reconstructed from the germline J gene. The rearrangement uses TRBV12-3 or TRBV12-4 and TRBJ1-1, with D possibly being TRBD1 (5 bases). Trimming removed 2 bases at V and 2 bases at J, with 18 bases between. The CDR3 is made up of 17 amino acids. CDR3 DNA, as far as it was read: TGTGCCAGCAGTTTAAGTTGGCAGGGAGGGCGAAACACTGAA. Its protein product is CASSLSWQGGRNTE. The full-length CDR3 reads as CASSLSWQGGRNTEAFF.

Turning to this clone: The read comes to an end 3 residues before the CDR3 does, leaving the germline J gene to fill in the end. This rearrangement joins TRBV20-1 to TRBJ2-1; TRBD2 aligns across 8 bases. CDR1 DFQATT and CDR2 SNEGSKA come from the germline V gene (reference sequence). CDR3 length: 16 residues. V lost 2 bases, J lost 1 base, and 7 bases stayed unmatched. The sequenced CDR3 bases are TGCAGTGCTAGATTAGCGGGGCAATATTCCTACAATGAG. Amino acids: CSARLAGQYSYNE. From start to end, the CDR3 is CSARLAGQYSYNEQFF.

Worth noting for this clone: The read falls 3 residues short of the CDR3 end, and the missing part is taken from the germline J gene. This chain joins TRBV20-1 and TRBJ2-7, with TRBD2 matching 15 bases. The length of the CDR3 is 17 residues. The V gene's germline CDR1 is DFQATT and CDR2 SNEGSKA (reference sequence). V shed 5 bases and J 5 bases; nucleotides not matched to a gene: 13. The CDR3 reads CSAPRTSGGVLYHEQYF. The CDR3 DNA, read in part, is TGCAGTGCTCCAAGGACTAGCGGGGGGGTTCTGTACCACGAG.

CDR3 bases read: TGCGCCAGCAGCTTCCAGGCACCAGCAGCTAACTATGGC. Protein: CASSFQAPAANYG. The whole CDR3 sequence reads CASSFQAPAANYGYTF. The gene calls are TRBV5-1 and TRBJ1-2; D remains ambiguous. The read stops 3 residues short of the end of the CDR3; the missing end is completed from the germline J gene. The germline V gene encodes CDR1 SGHRS and CDR2 YFSETQ. V lost 2 bases and J 0 bases, leaving 14 bases between the germline ends. The CDR3 is made up of 16 amino acids. The entire variable domain, with the rest obtained from reference TRBV5-1 and TRBJ1-2, is as follows: KAGVTQTPRYLIKTRGQQVTLSCSPISGHRSVSWYQQTPGQGLQFLFEYFSETQRNKGNFPGRFSGRQFSNSRSEMNVSTLELGDSALYLCASSFQAPAANYGYTFGSGTRLTVV.

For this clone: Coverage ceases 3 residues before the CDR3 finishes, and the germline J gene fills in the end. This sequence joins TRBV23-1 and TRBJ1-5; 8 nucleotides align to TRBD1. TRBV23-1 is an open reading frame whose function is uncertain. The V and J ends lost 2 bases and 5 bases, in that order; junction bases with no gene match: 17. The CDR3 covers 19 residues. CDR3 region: CASSQPEGAGTGYDQPQHF. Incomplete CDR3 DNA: TGCGCCAGCAGTCAACCCGAAGGGGCGGGGACAGGCTACGATCAGCCC.

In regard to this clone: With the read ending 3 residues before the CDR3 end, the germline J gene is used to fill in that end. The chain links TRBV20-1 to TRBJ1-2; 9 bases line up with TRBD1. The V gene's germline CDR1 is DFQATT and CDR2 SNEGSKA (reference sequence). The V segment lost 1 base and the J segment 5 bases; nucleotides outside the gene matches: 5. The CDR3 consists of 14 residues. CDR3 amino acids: CSARGDRDDYGYTF. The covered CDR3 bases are TGCAGTGCTAGAGGGGACAGGGACGATTATGGC.

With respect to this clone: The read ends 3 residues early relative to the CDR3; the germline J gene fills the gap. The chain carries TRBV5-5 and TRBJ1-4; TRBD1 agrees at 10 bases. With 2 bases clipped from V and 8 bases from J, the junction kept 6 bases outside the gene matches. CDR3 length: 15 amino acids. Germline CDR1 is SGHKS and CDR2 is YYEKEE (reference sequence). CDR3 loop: CASSLETGGAEKLFF. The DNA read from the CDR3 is TGTGCCAGCAGCTTAGAGACAGGGGGCGCGGAAAAA.

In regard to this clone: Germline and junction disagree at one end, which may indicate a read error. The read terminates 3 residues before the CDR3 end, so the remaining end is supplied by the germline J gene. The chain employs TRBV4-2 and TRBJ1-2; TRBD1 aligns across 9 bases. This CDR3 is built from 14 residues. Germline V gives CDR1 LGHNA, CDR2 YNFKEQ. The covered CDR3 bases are TGCGCCGGCTCGAACAGGGGGCAGAACTATGGC. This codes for CAGSNRGQNYG. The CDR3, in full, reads CAGSNRGQNYGYTF.

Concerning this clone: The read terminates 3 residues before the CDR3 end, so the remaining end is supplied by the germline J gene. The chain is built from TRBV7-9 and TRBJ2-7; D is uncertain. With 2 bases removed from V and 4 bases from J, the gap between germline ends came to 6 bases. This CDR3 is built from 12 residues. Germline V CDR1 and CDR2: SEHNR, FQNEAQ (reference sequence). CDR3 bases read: TGTGCCAGCAGCTTATCAGGTTACGAG. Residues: CASSLSGYE. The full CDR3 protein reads CASSLSGYEQYF.